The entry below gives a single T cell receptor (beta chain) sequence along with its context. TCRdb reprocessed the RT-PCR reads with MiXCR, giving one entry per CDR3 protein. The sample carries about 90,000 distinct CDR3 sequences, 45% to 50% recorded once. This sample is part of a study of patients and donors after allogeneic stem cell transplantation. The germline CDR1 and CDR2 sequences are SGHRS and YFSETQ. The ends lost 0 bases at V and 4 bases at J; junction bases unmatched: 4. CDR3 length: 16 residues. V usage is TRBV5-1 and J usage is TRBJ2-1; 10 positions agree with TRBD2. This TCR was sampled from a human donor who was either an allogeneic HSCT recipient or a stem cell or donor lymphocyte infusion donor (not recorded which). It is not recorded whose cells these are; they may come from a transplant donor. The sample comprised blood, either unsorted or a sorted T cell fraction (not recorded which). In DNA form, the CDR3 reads TGCGCCAGCAGCTTGGTCCCTAGCGGGAGTTACAATGAGCAGTTCTTC. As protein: CASSLVPSGSYNEQFF.